What follows are 13 T cell receptor beta chains derived from one specimen sequenced in a study of blood T cell repertoires in COVID-19. Only in-frame clones appear in the TCRdb table, and some are missing; sequencing was by immunoSEQ multiplex PCR. Of a few hundred thousand clones listed, over 75% are singletons. The sequencing input was peripheral blood. All receptors come from a woman between 45 and 60 years old who had recovered from COVID-19.

The V call is TRBV2, the J call TRBJ2-5, with 8 bases matching TRBD2. Germline loops: CDR1 SNHLY, CDR2 FYNNEI. Unmatched junction bases numbered 4, after V lost 2 bases and J lost 2 bases. The CDR3 has 15 residues. The CDR3 reads CASSELLAGQETQYF. In DNA, the CDR3 is TGTGCCAGCAGTGAATTGCTAGCGGGTCAAGAGACCCAGTACTTC.

The chain recombines TRBV3-1 (or the pseudogene TRBV3-2) with TRBJ1-6; D unclear. The CDR3 has 13 residues. The germline V and J ends were trimmed by 3 bases and 9 bases, with 9 bases remaining between them. Germline CDR1 reads LGHDT; CDR2 reads YNNKEL (reference sequence). CDR3 in DNA: TGTGCCAGCAGCCAGATATCGGGTTCACCCCTCCACTTT. It codes for CASSQISGSPLHF.

This clone occurred a few times. The J gene is TRBJ1-2, the V gene TRBV9; D may be TRBD1 (5 bases). Germline V lookup: CDR1 SGDLS, CDR2 YYNGEE. The length of the CDR3 is 13 residues. V shed 3 bases and J shed 7 bases, with 13 bases lying between them. The CDR3 here is CASSGAGIGGYTF. The CDR3 DNA reads as TGTGCCAGCAGCGGGGCAGGGATTGGTGGCTACACCTTC.

The chain has TRBV7-2 and TRBJ2-2; 8 nucleotides line up with TRBD2. CDR3 size: 17 residues. Germline V lookup: CDR1 SGHTA, CDR2 FQGNSA. With 1 base clipped from V and 7 bases from J, the junction kept 11 bases outside the gene matches. CDR3 amino acids: CASSLEVGRAWGGELFF. In DNA form, the CDR3 reads TGTGCCAGCAGCTTAGAGGTCGGGAGGGCCTGGGGCGGGGAGCTGTTTTTT.

The chain links TRBV9 to TRBJ1-1, with 8 nucleotides matching TRBD1. Germline V CDR1 and CDR2: SGDLS, YYNGEE. V lost 4 bases, J lost 3 bases, and 11 bases stayed unmatched. This CDR3 comprises 16 residues. This chain's CDR3 is CASSPKPGGYYTEAFF. CDR3 DNA sequence: TGTGCCAGCAGCCCTAAACCAGGGGGCTACTACACTGAAGCTTTCTTT. Variable domain in full (rest from reference TRBV9 and TRBJ1-1): DSGVTQTPKHLITATGQRVTLRCSPRSGDLSVYWYQQSLDQGLQFLIQYYNGEERAKGNILERFSAQQFPDLHSELNLSSLELGDSALYFCASSPKPGGYYTEAFFGQGTRLTVV.

This chain links TRBV19 with TRBJ2-1, with 12 bases lining up with TRBD2. Germline CDR1 and CDR2: LNHDA and SQIVND (reference sequence). With V trimmed by 5 bases and J by 9 bases, 2 bases remained unmatched. CDR3 length: 13 residues. Written as DNA, the CDR3 is TGTGCCAGTAGTTCACTAGCGGGAGGTGAGCAGTTCTTC. Its translation: CASSSLAGGEQFF.

J is TRBJ1-5 and V is TRBV19; D is undetermined. The length of the CDR3 is 14 residues. Germline CDR1 LNHDA, CDR2 SQIVND (reference sequence). With 6 bases removed from V and 2 bases from J, the gap between germline ends came to 11 bases. CDR3 DNA sequence: TGTGCCAGTAGATTGTTAAGCGGCAATCAGCCCCAGCATTTT. Its protein is CASRLLSGNQPQHF.

This chain uses TRBV11-2 with TRBJ2-2; TRBD2 matches 8 bases. Germline values: CDR1 SGHAT, CDR2 FQNNGV. Germline trimming cut 2 bases from V and 1 base from J; bases unmatched to any gene: 12. CDR3 length: 19 amino acids. The CDR3 region has the DNA TGTGCCAGCAGCTTAAGGGGTCGACGGGAGGGCCGGAACACCGGGGAGCTGTTTTTT. Protein sequence: CASSLRGRREGRNTGELFF.

The chain couples TRBV3-1 (or the pseudogene TRBV3-2) to TRBJ2-7; 7 positions agree with TRBD2. The CDR3 runs to 16 residues. V gave up 4 bases and J gave up 7 bases; unmatched junction bases: 16. Germline V gene sequence: CDR1 LGHDT, CDR2 YNNKEL (reference sequence). DNA for the CDR3: TGTGCCAGCAGCCGAGGCCTGAGCGGGAACACGTGGGAGCAGTACTTC. Amino acids: CASSRGLSGNTWEQYF.

The gene calls are TRBV3-1 (or the pseudogene TRBV3-2) and TRBJ1-5; 9 bases are a match to TRBD1. With 5 bases clipped from V and 4 bases from J, the junction kept 6 bases outside the gene matches. Per the germline V gene, CDR1 is LGHDT and CDR2 is YNNKEL (reference sequence). The length of the CDR3 is 15 residues. The CDR3 DNA sequence: TGTGCCAGCAGCACCGGGACAGGGAAAAATCAGCCCCAGCATTTT. Protein sequence: CASSTGTGKNQPQHF.

The DNA of the CDR3 is TGTGCCTGGAGTGTCGGGGACGGACTATACGAGCAGTACTTC. The encoded protein is CAWSVGDGLYEQYF. V gene TRBV30 combines with J gene TRBJ2-7; D possibly corresponds to TRBD2 (6 bases). The CDR3 is 14 amino acids. V dropped 0 bases and J dropped 4 bases, with 13 bases sitting between them. From germline, CDR1 is GTSNPN and CDR2 SVGIG (reference sequence).

The chain uses TRBV5-8 and TRBJ2-3; 7 bases are shared with TRBD1. The CDR3 runs to 15 residues. The germline V gene has CDR1 SGHTS and CDR2 YDEGEE. V gave up 2 bases and J gave up 2 bases; unmatched junction bases: 5. The CDR3 reads CASSFGTVTTDTQYF. The CDR3 coding sequence is TGTGCCAGCAGCTTTGGGACAGTTACCACAGATACGCAGTATTTT.

The rearrangement joins TRBV10-2 to TRBJ1-3, with a possible D match to TRBD1 (6 bases). There are 17 residues in the CDR3. The ends were cut back, 0 bases at V and 8 bases at J, with 20 bases in the middle. The germline V gene encodes CDR1 WSHSY and CDR2 SAAADI. The CDR3 loop is CASSESTGFWGRYTIYF. CDR3 coding DNA: TGCGCCAGCAGTGAGTCGACGGGTTTTTGGGGGCGATACACCATATATTTT.